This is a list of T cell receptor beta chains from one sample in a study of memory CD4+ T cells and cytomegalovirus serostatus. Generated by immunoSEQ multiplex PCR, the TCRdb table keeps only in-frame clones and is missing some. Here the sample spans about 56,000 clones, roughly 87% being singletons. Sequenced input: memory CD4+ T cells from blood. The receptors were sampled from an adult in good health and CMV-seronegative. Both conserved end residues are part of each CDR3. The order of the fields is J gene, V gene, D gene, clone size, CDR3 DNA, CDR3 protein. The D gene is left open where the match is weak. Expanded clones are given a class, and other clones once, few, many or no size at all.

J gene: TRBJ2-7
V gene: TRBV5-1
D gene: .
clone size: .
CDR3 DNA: TGCGCCAGCAGCTTGGATACAGGAAAGTCCTACGAGCAGTACTTC
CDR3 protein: CASSLDTGKSYEQYF

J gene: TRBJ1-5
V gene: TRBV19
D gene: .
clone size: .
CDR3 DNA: TGTGCCAGTAGTGCGGACAAGGCCCAGCATTTT
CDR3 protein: CASSADKAQHF

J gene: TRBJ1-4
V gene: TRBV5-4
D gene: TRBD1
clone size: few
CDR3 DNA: TGTGCCAGCAGCTTGGGGACAGGGGGACTTAATGAAAAACTGTTTTTT
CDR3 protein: CASSLGTGGLNEKLFF

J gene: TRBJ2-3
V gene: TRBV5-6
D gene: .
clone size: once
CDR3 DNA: TGTGCCAGCAGCTTGACCCAGGCGGGAGATACGCAGTATTTT
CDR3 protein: CASSLTQAGDTQYF

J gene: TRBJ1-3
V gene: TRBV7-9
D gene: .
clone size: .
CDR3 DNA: TGTGCCAGCGGAGCTAGGGGAACCCGCTCTGGAAACACCATATATTTT
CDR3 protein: CASGARGTRSGNTIYF

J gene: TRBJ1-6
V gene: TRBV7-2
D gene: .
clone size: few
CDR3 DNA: TGTGCCAGCAGCTTAGTAGGGCCAGTTAATTCACCCCTCCACTTT
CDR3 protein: CASSLVGPVNSPLHF

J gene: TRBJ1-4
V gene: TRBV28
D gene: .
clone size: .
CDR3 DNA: TGTGCCAGCAGTTTAGGAGGTGGTAAAAATGAAAAACTGTTTTTT
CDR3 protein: CASSLGGGKNEKLFF

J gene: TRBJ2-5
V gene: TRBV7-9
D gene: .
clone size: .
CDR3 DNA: TGTGCCAGCAGCCCTTTAGGGGCGGGGGCCACTCAGACCCAGTACTTC
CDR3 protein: CASSPLGAGATQTQYF

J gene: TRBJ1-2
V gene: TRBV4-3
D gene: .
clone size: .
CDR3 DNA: TGCGCCAGCAGCTCCGACTGGGGCAGCGCCTTTTATGGCTACACCTTC
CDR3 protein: CASSSDWGSAFYGYTF

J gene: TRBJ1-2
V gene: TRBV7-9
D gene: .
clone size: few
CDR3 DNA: TGTGCCAGCAGCCCCCGGGACACCTATGGCTACACCTTC
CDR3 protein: CASSPRDTYGYTF

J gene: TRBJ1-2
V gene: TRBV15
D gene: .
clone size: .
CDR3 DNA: TGTGCCACCAGCAGAGATGTGGTTTCACGTGGCTACACCTTC
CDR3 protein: CATSRDVVSRGYTF

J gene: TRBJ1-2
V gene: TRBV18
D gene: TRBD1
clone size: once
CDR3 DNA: TGTGCCAGCTCGGCCGGGACAGGGAGCCTCTATGGCTACACCTTC
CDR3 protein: CASSAGTGSLYGYTF

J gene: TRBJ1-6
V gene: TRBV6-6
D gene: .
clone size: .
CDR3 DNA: TGTGCCAGCAGCCTGACAGTATATAATTCACCCCTCCACTTT
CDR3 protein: CASSLTVYNSPLHF

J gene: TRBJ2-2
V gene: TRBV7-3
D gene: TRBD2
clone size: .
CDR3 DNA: TGTGCCAGCAGCTCGCAAAGGCCTAGCGGGGGCCAGAACACCGGGGAGCTGTTTTTT
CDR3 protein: CASSSQRPSGGQNTGELFF

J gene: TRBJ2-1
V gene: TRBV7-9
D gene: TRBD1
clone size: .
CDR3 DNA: TGTGCCAGCAGCTTCAACCGGGACAGGGTGTACAATGAGCAGTTCTTC
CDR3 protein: CASSFNRDRVYNEQFF

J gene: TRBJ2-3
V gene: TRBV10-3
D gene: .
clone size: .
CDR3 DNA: TGTGCCATCAGTGAGGGGGTGGTGGATACGCAGTATTTT
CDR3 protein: CAISEGVVDTQYF

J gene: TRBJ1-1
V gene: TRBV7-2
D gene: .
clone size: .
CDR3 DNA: TGTGCCAGCAGCCCCGGACGGATGAACACTGAAGCTTTCTTT
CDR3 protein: CASSPGRMNTEAFF

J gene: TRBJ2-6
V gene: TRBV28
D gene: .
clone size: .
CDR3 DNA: TGTGCCACCCTTCACTCTGGGGCCAACGTCCTGACTTTC
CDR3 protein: CATLHSGANVLTF

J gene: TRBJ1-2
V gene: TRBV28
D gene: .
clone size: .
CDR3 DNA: TGTGCCAGCAGACCCGCGGGAAGGGAAAACAACTATGGCTACACCTTC
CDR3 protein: CASRPAGRENNYGYTF

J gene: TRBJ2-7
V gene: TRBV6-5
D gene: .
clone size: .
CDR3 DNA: TGTGCCAGCAGTCCTCGGGGGCGGCGATGGGAACAGTACTTC
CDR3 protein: CASSPRGRRWEQYF

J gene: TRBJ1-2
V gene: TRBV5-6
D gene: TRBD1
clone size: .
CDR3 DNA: TGTGCCAGCAGCTTGAAGGCAGGGGGCATCTATGGCTACACCTTC
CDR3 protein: CASSLKAGGIYGYTF

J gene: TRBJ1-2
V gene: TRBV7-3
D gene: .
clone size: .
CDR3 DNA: TGTGCCAGCAGTTACGACAGCGCTGTTTTAACCTTC
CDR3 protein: CASSYDSAVLTF

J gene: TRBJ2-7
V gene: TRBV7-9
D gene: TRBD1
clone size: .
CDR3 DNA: TGTGCCAGCAGCCCAGGACAGGGTTGGTCCTACGAGCAGTACTTC
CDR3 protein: CASSPGQGWSYEQYF

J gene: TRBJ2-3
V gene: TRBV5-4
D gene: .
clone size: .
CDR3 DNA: TGTGCCAGCAGCTTTGGAGGGAGAACTAGCACAGATACGCAGTATTTT
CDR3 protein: CASSFGGRTSTDTQYF

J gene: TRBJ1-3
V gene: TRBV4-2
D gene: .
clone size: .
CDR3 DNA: TGTGCCAGCAGCCAAGCACGGGGCCTCGGAAACACCATATATTTT
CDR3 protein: CASSQARGLGNTIYF

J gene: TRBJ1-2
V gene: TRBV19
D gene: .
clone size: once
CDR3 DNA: TGTGCCAGTAGTTCAGCCCCATATGGCTACACCTTC
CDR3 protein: CASSSAPYGYTF

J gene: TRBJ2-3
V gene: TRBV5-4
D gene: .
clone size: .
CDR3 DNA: TGTGCCAGCAGCTCGTCGAGCCTCACAGATACGCAGTATTTT
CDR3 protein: CASSSSSLTDTQYF

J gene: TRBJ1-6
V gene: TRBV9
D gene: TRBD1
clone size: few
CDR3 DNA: TGTGCCAGCAGCGTGGGACAGACTAATTCACCCCTCCACTTT
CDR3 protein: CASSVGQTNSPLHF

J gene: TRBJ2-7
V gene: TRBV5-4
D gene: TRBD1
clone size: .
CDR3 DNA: TGTGCCAGCAGCTTCCAGGACAGGCCAGCCTACGAGCAGTACTTC
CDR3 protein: CASSFQDRPAYEQYF

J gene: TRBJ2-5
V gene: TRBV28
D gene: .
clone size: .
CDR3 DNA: TGTGCCAGCGTGGGGGCGCTGATCGAGACCCAGTACTTC
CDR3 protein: CASVGALIETQYF

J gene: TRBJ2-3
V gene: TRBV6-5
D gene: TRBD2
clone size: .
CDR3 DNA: TGTGCCAGAGCGGGGGGGCCGTGCACAGATACGCAGTATTTT
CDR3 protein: CARAGGPCTDTQYF

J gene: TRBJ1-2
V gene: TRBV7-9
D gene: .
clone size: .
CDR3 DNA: TGTGCCAGCGCCGACAAGGGGTATGGCTACACCTTC
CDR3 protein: CASADKGYGYTF

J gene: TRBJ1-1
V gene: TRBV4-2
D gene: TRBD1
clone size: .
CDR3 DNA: TGTGCCAGCAGCCAGATCCGACAGGGGGCGAACACTGAAGCTTTCTTT
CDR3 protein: CASSQIRQGANTEAFF

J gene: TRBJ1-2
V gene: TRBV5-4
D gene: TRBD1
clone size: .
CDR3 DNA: TGTGCCAGCAGCTTGGGGTCGACAGGGGTTACTAACTATGGCTACACCTTC
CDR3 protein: CASSLGSTGVTNYGYTF

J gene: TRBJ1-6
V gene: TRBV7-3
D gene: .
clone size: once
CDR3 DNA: TGTGCCAGCAGCTTAACGAGGCAGGGCAGTAATTCACCCCTCCACTTT
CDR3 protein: CASSLTRQGSNSPLHF

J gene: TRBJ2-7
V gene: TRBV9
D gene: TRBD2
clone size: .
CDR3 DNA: TGTGCCAGCAGCGCGGGGGGCTCCTACGAGCAGTACTTC
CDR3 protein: CASSAGGSYEQYF

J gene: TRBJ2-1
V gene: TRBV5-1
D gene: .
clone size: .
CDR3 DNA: TGCGCCAGCAGCTTGGGCCAGGCATCCTACAATGAGCAGTTCTTC
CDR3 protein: CASSLGQASYNEQFF

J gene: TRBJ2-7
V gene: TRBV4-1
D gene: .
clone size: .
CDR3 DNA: TGCGCCAGCAGCCAAGATCAGGGTTACGAGCAGTACTTC
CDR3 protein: CASSQDQGYEQYF

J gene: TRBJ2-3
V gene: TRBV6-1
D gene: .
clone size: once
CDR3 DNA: TGTGCCAGCAGTGAGTTGGGAGGCTCGAGCACAGATACGCAGTATTTT
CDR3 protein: CASSELGGSSTDTQYF

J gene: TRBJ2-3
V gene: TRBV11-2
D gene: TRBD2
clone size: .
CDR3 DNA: TGTGCCAGCAGCTTGACTAGCGGGGGCACAGATACGCAGTATTTT
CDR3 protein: CASSLTSGGTDTQYF

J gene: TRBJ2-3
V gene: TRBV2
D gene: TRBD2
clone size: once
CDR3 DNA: TGTGCCAGCAGCCTCAGACGGCTAGCGGGGGCTCTGGGCACAGATACGCAGTATTTT
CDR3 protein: CASSLRRLAGALGTDTQYF

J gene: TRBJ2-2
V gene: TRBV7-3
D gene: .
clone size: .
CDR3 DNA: TGTGCCAGCAGCGGGACGGCGAACACCGGGGAGCTGTTTTTT
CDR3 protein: CASSGTANTGELFF

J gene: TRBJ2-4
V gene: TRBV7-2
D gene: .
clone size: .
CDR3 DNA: TGTGCCAGCAGCTCAAGGGGGGGAATTCAGTACTTC
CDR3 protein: CASSSRGGIQYF

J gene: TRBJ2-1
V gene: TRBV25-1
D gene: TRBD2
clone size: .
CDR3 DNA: TGTGCCAGCAGTGAATATAAGACTAGCGGGGACGACAATGAGCAGTTCTTC
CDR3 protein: CASSEYKTSGDDNEQFF

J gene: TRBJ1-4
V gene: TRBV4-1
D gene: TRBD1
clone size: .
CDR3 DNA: TGCGCCAGCAGCCCGGGACAGGGGGCGGGTAATGAAAAACTGTTTTTT
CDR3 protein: CASSPGQGAGNEKLFF

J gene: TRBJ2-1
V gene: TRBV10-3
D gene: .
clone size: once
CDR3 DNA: TGTGCCATCAGTGAGCCGAAGACAGGTGAGCAGTTCTTC
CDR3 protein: CAISEPKTGEQFF

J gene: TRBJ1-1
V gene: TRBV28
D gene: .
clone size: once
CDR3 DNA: TGTGCCAGCGTAAGGGCGGGAATCATTAACACTGAAGCTTTCTTT
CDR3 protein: CASVRAGIINTEAFF

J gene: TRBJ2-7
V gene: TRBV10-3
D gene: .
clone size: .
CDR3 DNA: TGTGCCATCAGTGAGTCCGGAGGGAGGGGGACCCACGAGCAGTACTTC
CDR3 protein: CAISESGGRGTHEQYF

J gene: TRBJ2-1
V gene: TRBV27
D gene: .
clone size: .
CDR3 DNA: TGTGCCAGCAGTTCGTCGGACTATTTGGATGAGCAGTTCTTC
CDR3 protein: CASSSSDYLDEQFF

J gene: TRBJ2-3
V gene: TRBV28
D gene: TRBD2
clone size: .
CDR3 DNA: TGTGCCAGCAGTCCGGGACTAGCGAGGGGCGGTACAGATACGCAGTATTTT
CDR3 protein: CASSPGLARGGTDTQYF

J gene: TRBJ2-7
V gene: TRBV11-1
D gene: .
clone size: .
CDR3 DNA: TGTGCCAGCAGCTTAGGCGGGACTCCCGGTGACGAGCAGTACTTC
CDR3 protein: CASSLGGTPGDEQYF

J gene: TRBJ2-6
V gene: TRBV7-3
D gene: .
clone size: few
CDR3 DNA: TGTGCCAGCAGCAGGGGACACCCAAACACCTCTGGGGCCAACGTCCTGACTTTC
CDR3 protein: CASSRGHPNTSGANVLTF

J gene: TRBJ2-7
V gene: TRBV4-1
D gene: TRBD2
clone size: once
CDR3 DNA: TGCGCCAGCAGCCAGGCCCTAGCGGGGGGCGTCTACGAGCAGTACTTC
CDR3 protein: CASSQALAGGVYEQYF

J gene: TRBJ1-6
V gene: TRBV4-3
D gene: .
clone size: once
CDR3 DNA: TGCGCCAGCAGCCAAGATTTGGCCAGCTCCTATAATTCACCCCTCCACTTT
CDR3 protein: CASSQDLASSYNSPLHF

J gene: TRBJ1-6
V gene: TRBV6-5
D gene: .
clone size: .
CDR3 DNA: TGTGCCAGCAGCTCCGGACAGCCCTATAATTCACCCCTCCACTTT
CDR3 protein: CASSSGQPYNSPLHF